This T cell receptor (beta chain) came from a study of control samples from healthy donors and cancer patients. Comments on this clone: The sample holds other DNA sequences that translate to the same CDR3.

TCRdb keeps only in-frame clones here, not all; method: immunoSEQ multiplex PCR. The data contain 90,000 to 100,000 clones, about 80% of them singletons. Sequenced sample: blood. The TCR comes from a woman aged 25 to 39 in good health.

The CDR3 here is CASSSTGLGYGYTF. DNA of the CDR3: TGTGCCAGCAGCTCCACAGGGTTGGGCTATGGCTACACCTTC. The gene calls are TRBV5-8 and TRBJ1-2; D is possibly TRBD1 (6 bases). CDR1 and CDR2 (germline): SGHTS, YDEGEE. This CDR3 comprises 14 residues. The V end lost 3 bases, the J end lost 4 bases, and 13 bases lay between the germline ends.